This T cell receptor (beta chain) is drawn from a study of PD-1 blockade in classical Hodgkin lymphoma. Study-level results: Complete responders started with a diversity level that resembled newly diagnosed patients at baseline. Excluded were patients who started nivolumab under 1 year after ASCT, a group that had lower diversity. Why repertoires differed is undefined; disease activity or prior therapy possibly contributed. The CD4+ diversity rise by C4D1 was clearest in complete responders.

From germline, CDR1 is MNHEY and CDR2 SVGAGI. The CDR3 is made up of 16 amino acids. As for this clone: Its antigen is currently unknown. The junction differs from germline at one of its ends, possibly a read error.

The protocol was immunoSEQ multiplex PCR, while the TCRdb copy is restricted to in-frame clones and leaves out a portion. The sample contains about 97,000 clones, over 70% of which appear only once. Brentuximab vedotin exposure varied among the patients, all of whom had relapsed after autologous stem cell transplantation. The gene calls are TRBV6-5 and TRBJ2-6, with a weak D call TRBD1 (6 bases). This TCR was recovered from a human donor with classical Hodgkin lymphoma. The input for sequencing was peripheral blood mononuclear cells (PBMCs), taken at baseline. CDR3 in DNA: TGTGTCAGCAGTTGGGGGCAGGGCGCTGGGGCCAACGTCCTGACTTTC. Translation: CVSSWGQGAGANVLTF.